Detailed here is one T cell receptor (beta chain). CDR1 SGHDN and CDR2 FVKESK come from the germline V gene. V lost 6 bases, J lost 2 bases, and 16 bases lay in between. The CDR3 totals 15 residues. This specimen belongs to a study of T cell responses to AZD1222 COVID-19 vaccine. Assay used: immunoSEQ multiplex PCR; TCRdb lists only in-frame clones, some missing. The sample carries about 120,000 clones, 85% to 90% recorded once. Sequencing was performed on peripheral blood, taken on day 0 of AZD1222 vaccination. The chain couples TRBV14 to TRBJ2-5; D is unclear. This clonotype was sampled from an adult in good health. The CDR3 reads CASSLQNGRQETQYF. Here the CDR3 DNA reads TGTGCCAGCAGTCTCCAGAACGGACGGCAAGAGACCCAGTACTTC. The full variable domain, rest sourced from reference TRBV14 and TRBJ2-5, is EAGVTQFPSHSVIEKGQTVTLRCDPISGHDNLYWYRRVMGKEIKFLLHFVKESKQDESGMPNNRFLAERTGGTYSTLKVQPAELEDSGVYFCASSLQNGRQETQYFGPGTRLLVL.